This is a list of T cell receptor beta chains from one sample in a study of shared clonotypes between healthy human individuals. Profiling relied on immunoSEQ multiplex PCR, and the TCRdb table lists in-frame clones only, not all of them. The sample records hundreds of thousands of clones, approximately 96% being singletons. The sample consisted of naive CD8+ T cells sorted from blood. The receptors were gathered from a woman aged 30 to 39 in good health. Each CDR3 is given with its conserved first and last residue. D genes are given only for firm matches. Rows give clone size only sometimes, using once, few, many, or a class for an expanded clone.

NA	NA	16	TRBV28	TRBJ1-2	TGTGCCAGCAGTTCCACCGGGAGTAAAGCTAACTATGGCTACACCTTC	CASSSTGSKANYGYTF
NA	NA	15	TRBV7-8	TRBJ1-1	TGTGCCAGCAGCTGGGCAAAGACAGAGAACACTGAAGCTTTCTTT	CASSWAKTENTEAFF
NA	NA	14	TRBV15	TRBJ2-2	TGTGCCACCAGCTCAGGACTTGACACCGGGGAGCTGTTTTTT	CATSSGLDTGELFF
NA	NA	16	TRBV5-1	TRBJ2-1	TGCGCCAGCAGCCTACGGGACTCCAGCTCCTACAATGAGCAGTTCTTC	CASSLRDSSSYNEQFF
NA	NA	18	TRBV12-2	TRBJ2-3	TGTGCAAGCCCATCCTGGGGGGGACTCCCTAGGGGTACAGATACGCAGTATTTT	CASPSWGGLPRGTDTQYF
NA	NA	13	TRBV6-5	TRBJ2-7	TGTGCCAGCAGTTACTCTCAGGGCTACGAGCAGTACTTC	CASSYSQGYEQYF
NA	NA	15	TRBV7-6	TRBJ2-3	TGTGCCAGCAGCTTAGAAGCGGAGATGACAGATACGCAGTATTTT	CASSLEAEMTDTQYF
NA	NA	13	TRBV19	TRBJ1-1	TGTGCCAGTAGTATTACGGAGAACACTGAAGCTTTCTTT	CASSITENTEAFF
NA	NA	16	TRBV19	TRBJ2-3	TGTGCCAGTACCTCCTCACCCCGGGGTTTCACAGATACGCAGTATTTT	CASTSSPRGFTDTQYF
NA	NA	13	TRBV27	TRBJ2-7	TGTGCCAGCAGTTTCGGGGCTACCTACGAGCAGTACTTC	CASSFGATYEQYF
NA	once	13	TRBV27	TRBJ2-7	TGTGCCAGCAGCCCCGACAGTCTGTACGAGCAGTACTTC	CASSPDSLYEQYF
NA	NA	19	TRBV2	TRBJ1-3	TGTGCCAGCAGTGCCCTCCGCGGCGCCTCACATACTACTGGAAACACCATATATTTT	CASSALRGASHTTGNTIYF
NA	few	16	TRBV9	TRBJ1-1	TGTGCCAGCAGCGTAGGTTTCGGGGGGACGAACACTGAAGCTTTCTTT	CASSVGFGGTNTEAFF
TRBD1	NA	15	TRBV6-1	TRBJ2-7	TGTGCCAGCAGGACAGGGGCTACCTACTCCTACGAGCAGTACTTC	CASRTGATYSYEQYF
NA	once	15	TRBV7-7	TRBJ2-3	TGTGCCAGCAGCCCTCTCGGGCAGGACACAGATACGCAGTATTTT	CASSPLGQDTDTQYF
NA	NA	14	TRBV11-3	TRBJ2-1	TGTGCCAGCAGCTTAGCGGGAGCCCGAAATGAGCAGTTCTTC	CASSLAGARNEQFF
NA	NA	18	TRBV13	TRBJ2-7	TGTGCCAGCAGCTTAAAGACAGAACAATTCCCCCCTACCTACGAGCAGTACTTC	CASSLKTEQFPPTYEQYF
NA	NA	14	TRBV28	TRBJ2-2	TGTGCCAGCAGTTTCTTCCCTAACACCGGGGAGCTGTTTTTT	CASSFFPNTGELFF
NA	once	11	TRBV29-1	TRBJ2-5	TGCAGCGTTCCCTCCCGTGAGACCCAGTACTTC	CSVPSRETQYF
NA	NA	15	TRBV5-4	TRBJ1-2	TGTGCCAGCAGCTTGGGCTCTTGGGACCGGGATGGCTACACCTTC	CASSLGSWDRDGYTF
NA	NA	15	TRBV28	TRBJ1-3	TGTGCCAGCATCCTGGGACTCAACTCTGGAAACACCATATATTTT	CASILGLNSGNTIYF
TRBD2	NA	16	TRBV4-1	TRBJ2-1	TGCGCCAGCAGCTCGAGCGGGAGATCCTCCTACAATGAGCAGTTCTTC	CASSSSGRSSYNEQFF
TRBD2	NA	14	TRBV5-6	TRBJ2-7	TGTGCCAGCAGCTGGGCTAGCGGGACCTACGAGCAGTACTTC	CASSWASGTYEQYF
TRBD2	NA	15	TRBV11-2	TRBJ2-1	TGTGCCAGCAGCCTAGTTCTAGCGGATAACAATGAGCAGTTCTTC	CASSLVLADNNEQFF
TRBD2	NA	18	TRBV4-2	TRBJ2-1	TGTGCCAGCAGCCAAGACCCCCCACTAGCGGGAGGTAACAATGAGCAGTTCTTC	CASSQDPPLAGGNNEQFF
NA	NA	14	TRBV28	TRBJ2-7	TGTGCCAGCAGTTTAGGGACCGCGACCTACGAGCAGTACTTC	CASSLGTATYEQYF
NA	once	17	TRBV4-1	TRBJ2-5	TGCGCCAGCAGCCAAGATCCGGCAGGAAAACTTGAAGAGACCCAGTACTTC	CASSQDPAGKLEETQYF
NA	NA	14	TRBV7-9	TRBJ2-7	TGTGCCAGCAGCTTAGGAAGGCTGGGCTACGAGCAGTACTTC	CASSLGRLGYEQYF
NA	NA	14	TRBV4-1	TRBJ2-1	TGCGCCAGCAGCCCATCAAAGGGGCGGAATGAGCAGTTCTTC	CASSPSKGRNEQFF
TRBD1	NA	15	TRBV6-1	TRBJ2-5	TGTGCCAGCAGAGATTCCGGGACAGGGGAAGAGACCCAGTACTTC	CASRDSGTGEETQYF
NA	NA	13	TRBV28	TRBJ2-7	TGTGCCAGCAGTTTAGGGTCAGTTTCCGAGCAGTACTTC	CASSLGSVSEQYF
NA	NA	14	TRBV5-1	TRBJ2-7	TGCGCCAGCAGCTGGGGGACACGGACCTACGAGCAGTACTTC	CASSWGTRTYEQYF
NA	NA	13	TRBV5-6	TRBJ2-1	TGTGCCAGCAGCCTGACGCTAGAAAATGAGCAGTTCTTC	CASSLTLENEQFF
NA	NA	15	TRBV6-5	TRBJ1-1	TGTGCCAGCAGCCCCCTGGAGGGCCGGAACACTGAAGCTTTCTTT	CASSPLEGRNTEAFF
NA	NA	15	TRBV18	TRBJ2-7	TGTGCCAGCTCACCACCGACTCCTGTTACCTACGAGCAGTACTTC	CASSPPTPVTYEQYF
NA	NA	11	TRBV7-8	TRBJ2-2	TGTGCCAGCAGCCCGCAGCCGGAGCTGTTTTTT	CASSPQPELFF
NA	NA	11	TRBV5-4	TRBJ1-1	TGTGCCAGCCGGGGGAACACTGAAGCTTTCTTT	CASRGNTEAFF
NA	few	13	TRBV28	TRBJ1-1	TGTGCCAGCAGTTTATCGGGGGCCACTGAAGCTTTCTTT	CASSLSGATEAFF
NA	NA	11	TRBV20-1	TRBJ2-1	TGCAGTGCCCCTTCCTACAATGAGCAGTTCTTC	CSAPSYNEQFF
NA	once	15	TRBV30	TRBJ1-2	TGTGCCTGGAGTTTCGACAGTCAAGCTAACTATGGCTACACCTTC	CAWSFDSQANYGYTF
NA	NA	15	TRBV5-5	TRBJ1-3	TGTGCCAGCAGCTTGTTGGGAGGCTCTGGAAACACCATATATTTT	CASSLLGGSGNTIYF
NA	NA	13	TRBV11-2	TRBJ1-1	TGTGCCAGCAGCTCCCACGGGAACACTGAAGCTTTCTTT	CASSSHGNTEAFF
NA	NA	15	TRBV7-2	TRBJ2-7	TGTGCCAGCAGCTTACTGGGCATGAGCTCCTACGAGCAGTACTTC	CASSLLGMSSYEQYF
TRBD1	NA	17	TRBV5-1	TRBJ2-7	TGCGCCAGCAGCTTGCGGGGACCGGGACAGGGGGTTTACGAGCAGTACTTC	CASSLRGPGQGVYEQYF
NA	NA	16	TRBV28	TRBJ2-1	TGTGCCAGCAGCGGGACCCGTTTTCGGAAGTTTAATGAGCAGTTCTTC	CASSGTRFRKFNEQFF
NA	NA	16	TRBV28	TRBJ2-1	TGTGCCAGCCACACCAACTGGGAGACCCCCTACAATGAGCAGTTCTTC	CASHTNWETPYNEQFF
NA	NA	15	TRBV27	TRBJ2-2	TGTGCCAGCCCTGTTTCGCTCCTGAACACCGGGGAGCTGTTTTTT	CASPVSLLNTGELFF
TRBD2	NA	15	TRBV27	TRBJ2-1	TGTGCCAGCAGTAGCTCGACTAGCGGGAGAAATGAGCAGTTCTTC	CASSSSTSGRNEQFF
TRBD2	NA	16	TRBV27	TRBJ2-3	TGTGCCAGCAGCTCCTCTAGCGGGAGGGCGGTAGATACGCAGTATTTT	CASSSSSGRAVDTQYF
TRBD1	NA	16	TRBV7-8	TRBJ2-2	TGTGCCAGCAGCCCCTATGGACAGGGGGTTACCGGGGAGCTGTTTTTT	CASSPYGQGVTGELFF
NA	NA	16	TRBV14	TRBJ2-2	TGTGCCAGCAGCCAAGATCAGACAGTCTTCCGGTCTGGGCTGTTTTTT	CASSQDQTVFRSGLFF
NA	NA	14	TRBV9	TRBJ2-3	TGTGCCAGCAACAACTATCAACTCACAGATACGCAGTATTTT	CASNNYQLTDTQYF
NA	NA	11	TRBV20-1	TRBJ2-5	TGCAGTGCTAGAGACGTAGGGACCCAGTACTTC	CSARDVGTQYF
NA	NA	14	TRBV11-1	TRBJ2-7	TGTGCCAGCAGCCCCTTCCCGGGCCAGGACGAGCAGTACTTC	CASSPFPGQDEQYF
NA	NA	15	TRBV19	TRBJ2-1	TGTGCCAGTAGTATAGATACTAGCTCCTACAATGAGCAGTTCTTC	CASSIDTSSYNEQFF
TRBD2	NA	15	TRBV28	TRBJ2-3	TGTGCCAGCAATCTCCTAGCGGCCGACACAGATACGCAGTATTTT	CASNLLAADTDTQYF
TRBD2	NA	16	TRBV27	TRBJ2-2	TGTGCCAGCAGTCCCACTCAGCGGGAGGGGGTCGGGGAGCTGTTTTTT	CASSPTQREGVGELFF
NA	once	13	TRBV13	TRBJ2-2	TGTGCCAGCAGAGAGGTCGGGTCCGGGGAGCTGTTTTTT	CASREVGSGELFF
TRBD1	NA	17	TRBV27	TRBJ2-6	TGTGCCAGCAGTATGCGGACAGGGGGTTCTGGGGCCAACGTCCTGACTTTC	CASSMRTGGSGANVLTF
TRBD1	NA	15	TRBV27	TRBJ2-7	TGTGCCAGCATCGGAGTGGGGCAGGGGGACTACGAGCAGTACTTC	CASIGVGQGDYEQYF